These 26 T cell receptor beta chains came from one sample sequenced in a study of monozygotic twins with inflammatory bowel disease. Using the 5' RACE reads, TCRdb records one entry per CDR3 protein without DNA. Its listing shows about 160,000 distinct CDR3 sequences. Sequenced material: blood. The receptors were sampled from a human donor with ulcerative colitis or Crohn's disease, or a healthy co-twin of an affected twin (not recorded which).

The V call is TRBV5-1, the J call TRBJ1-1. From germline, CDR1 is SGHRS and CDR2 YFSETQ. The CDR3 spans 14 residues. The CDR3 sequence: CASSLISANTEAFF. The full variable domain, in which reference TRBV5-1 and TRBJ1-1 provide the parts outside the CDR3, is KAGVTQTPRYLIKTRGQQVTLSCSPISGHRSVSWYQQTPGQGLQFLFEYFSETQRNKGNFPGRFSGRQFSNSRSEMNVSTLELGDSALYLCASSLISANTEAFFGQGTRLTVV.

This chain links TRBV20-1 with TRBJ1-1; TCRdb indicates TRBD1, and absent DNA this call remains unverified. CDR1 and CDR2 from the germline V gene are DFQATT and SNEGSKA (reference sequence). The CDR3 has 18 amino acids. CDR3 in amino acids: CSAMGQGRRVLMNTEAFF.

This chain connects TRBV20-1 to TRBJ1-2. CDR1 and CDR2 from the germline V gene are DFQATT and SNEGSKA (reference sequence). This CDR3 contains 13 residues. The CDR3 sequence is CSARDRGSYGYTF.

This rearrangement joins TRBV20-1 to TRBJ2-5; TCRdb reports TRBD2, a call that lacks DNA to check it against. Germline V gives CDR1 DFQATT, CDR2 SNEGSKA (reference sequence). The CDR3 loop spans 14 amino acids. The CDR3 sequence is CSARILQADSRQYF.

CDR3 sequence reads: CASSLPRQGYTSYEQYF. The chain is built from TRBV7-8 and TRBJ2-7; TCRdb's assignment of TRBD1 cannot be checked, as there is no DNA. In germline, CDR1 is SGHVS, CDR2 FQNEAQ. The CDR3 covers 17 residues.

CDR3 in amino acids: CASRKPRLAGRSNEQFF. V gene TRBV12-3 or TRBV12-4 combines with J gene TRBJ2-1; TCRdb indicates TRBD2, and absent DNA this call remains unverified. The CDR3 runs to 17 residues.

V is TRBV6-1 and J is TRBJ2-7; lacking DNA, the TRBD1 call made by TCRdb goes unchecked. Per germline, CDR1 MNHNS and CDR2 SASEGT. The CDR3 has 14 residues. The chain's CDR3 is CASSERQGVYEQYF.

The chain links TRBV11-3 to TRBJ1-1; there is no DNA to check the TCRdb D call of TRBD1. From germline, CDR1 is SGHNT and CDR2 YENEEA. This CDR3 comprises 14 residues. CDR3 protein: CASSVQGFDTEAFF.

The rearrangement uses TRBV24-1 and TRBJ1-1; TCRdb selects TRBD1, and the lack of DNA leaves this call unchecked. The CDR3 has 16 residues. Germline CDR1 reads KGHDR; CDR2 reads SFDVKD. CDR3 sequence reads: CATRGTGENLNTEAFF.

The chain joins TRBV19 to TRBJ2-3; TCRdb's D gene call, TRBD1, goes unchecked for lack of DNA. CDR1 is LNHDA and CDR2 is SQIVND in the germline V gene (reference sequence). This CDR3 is 18 amino acids long. CDR3: CASSTYKIPGASTDTQYF.

The chain joins TRBV7-2 to TRBJ1-5; TCRdb proposes TRBD1, but this gene call is untestable without DNA. Germline V gene lookup returns CDR1 SGHTA and CDR2 FQGNSA. This CDR3 region has 14 residues. CDR3 loop: CASSTQGYAQPQHF.

The chain combines TRBV7-9 with TRBJ2-7; without DNA, the TCRdb call of TRBD1 cannot be checked. This CDR3 spans 13 amino acids. Germline-derived CDR1 and CDR2 are SEHNR and FQNEAQ (reference sequence). CDR3 amino acids: CASSVNREYEQYF.

The gene calls are TRBV3-1 and TRBJ2-5. CDR1 LGHDT and CDR2 YNNKEL come from the germline V gene (reference sequence). The length of the CDR3 is 15 residues. The CDR3 spells CASSPVGEYQETQYF.

The J gene is TRBJ1-1, the V gene TRBV3-1; the TCRdb call, TRBD1, lacks DNA for checking. The V gene's germline CDR1 is LGHDT and CDR2 YNNKEL (reference sequence). This CDR3 spans 15 amino acids. CDR3 protein: CASSQGGGGKTEAFF.

The rearrangement uses TRBV5-1 and TRBJ1-1. The germline gives CDR1 SGHRS, CDR2 YFSETQ. This CDR3 is built from 13 residues. CDR3 region: CASSLGTVPEAFF.

This chain connects TRBV2 to TRBJ1-4. The CDR3 has 12 amino acids. Germline V gene data show CDR1 as SNHLY and CDR2 as FYNNEI. The CDR3 sequence is CASSETGEKLFF.

The gene calls are TRBV5-1 and TRBJ2-7; the TCRdb D gene call, TRBD2, has no DNA to confirm it. Germline V gene data show CDR1 as SGHRS and CDR2 as YFSETQ. The CDR3 totals 14 residues. CDR3 loop: CASSLVGETYEQYF.

The CDR3 sequence: CASSYNTYEQYF. The V call is TRBV5-4, the J call TRBJ2-7. The CDR3 length is 12 residues. Germline V CDR1 and CDR2: SGHNT, YYREEE (reference sequence).

The V call is TRBV7-7, the J call TRBJ2-2; with no DNA, the TCRdb D assignment of TRBD1 cannot be verified. Germline assignment: CDR1 SSHAT and CDR2 FNYEAQ (reference sequence). The CDR3 totals 14 residues. CDR3 sequence: CATGQLANTGELFF. Variable domain in full (rest from reference TRBV7-7 and TRBJ2-2): GAGVSQSPRYKVTKRGQDVTLRCDPISSHATLYWYQQALGQGPEFLTYFNYEAQPDKSGLPSDRFSAERPEGSISTLTIQRTEQRDSAMYRCATGQLANTGELFFGEGSRLTVL.

The chain combines TRBV11-1 with TRBJ2-1; with no DNA, the TCRdb D assignment of TRBD1 cannot be verified. The CDR3 is 15 residues long. The V gene's germline CDR1 is SGHAT and CDR2 FQDESV (reference sequence). The CDR3 loop is CASSLDRVSYNEQFF.

The chain joins TRBV5-5 to TRBJ2-1. CDR3 length: 13 residues. Germline CDR1 SGHKS, CDR2 YYEKEE (reference sequence). CDR3 residues: CASSLPSYNEQFF.

The chain carries TRBV24-1 and TRBJ2-7; TCRdb selects TRBD2, and the lack of DNA leaves this call unchecked. This CDR3 is 16 amino acids long. The germline V gene has CDR1 KGHDR and CDR2 SFDVKD. The CDR3 here is CATSDLTLARAYEQYF.

The rearrangement uses TRBV28 and TRBJ2-1; as DNA is missing, the TRBD2 call by TCRdb cannot be tested. This CDR3 has 15 amino acids. Germline V CDR1 and CDR2: MDHEN, SYDVKM. This CDR3 is CASSFPGRVMNEQFF. The whole variable domain, filled in from reference TRBV28 and TRBJ2-1, reads DVKVTQSSRYLVKRTGEKVFLECVQDMDHENMFWYRQDPGLGLRLIYFSYDVKMKEKGDIPEGYSVSREKKERFSLILESASTNQTSMYLCASSFPGRVMNEQFFGPGTRLTVL.

The chain is built from TRBV28 and TRBJ2-7; TCRdb designates TRBD1, a call that cannot be tested without DNA. The CDR3 length is 15 residues. Germline values: CDR1 MDHEN, CDR2 SYDVKM. CDR3 sequence reads: CASRRTGGSSYEQYF.

The rearrangement joins TRBV10-3 to TRBJ2-5; TCRdb calls TRBD1, which cannot be checked without DNA. Germline lookup yields CDR1 ENHRY and CDR2 SYGVKD. This CDR3 contains 15 residues. This CDR3 is CAISEDRQGRETQYF.

The chain joins TRBV18 to TRBJ2-7. CDR3 length: 15 amino acids. Germline assignment: CDR1 KGHSH and CDR2 LQKENI. The CDR3 loop is CASSPGAGRTYEQYF.